A selection of T cell receptor beta chains follows, all from one sample in a study of blood T cell repertoires in COVID-19. Sequencing used immunoSEQ multiplex PCR; TCRdb keeps in-frame clones, though not all of them. The sample contains under 300,000 clones, 75% to 90% of which appear only once. What was sequenced was peripheral blood. These receptor sequences come from a man aged 55 to 70 who had recovered from COVID-19. The CDR3 runs from the conserved cysteine through the conserved F or W. Fields, in order: CDR3 protein, CDR3 DNA, D gene, clone size, V gene, CDR3 length, J gene. D genes are given only for firm matches. Expanded clones are given a class, and other clones once, few, many or no size at all.

CDR3aa: CASRTAGGLSSSYNEQFF; CDR3nt: TGTGCCAGCAGGACAGCGGGGGGGCTATCGAGCTCCTACAATGAGCAGTTCTTC; d_gene: TRBD2; abundance: few; v_gene: TRBV28; len: 18; j_gene: TRBJ2-1
CDR3aa: CASSSTGYNSPLHF; CDR3nt: TGTGCCAGCAGCTCCACAGGGTATAATTCACCCCTCCACTTT; d_gene: .; abundance: .; v_gene: TRBV7-9; len: 14; j_gene: TRBJ1-6
CDR3aa: CASSITGTEAFF; CDR3nt: TGTGCCAGCAGCATCACTGGCACTGAAGCTTTCTTT; d_gene: .; abundance: .; v_gene: TRBV7-6; len: 12; j_gene: TRBJ1-1
CDR3aa: CAPDVGGLAGGQECTQYF; CDR3nt: TGTGCCCCCGATGTGGGTGGACTAGCGGGAGGGCAAGAGTGTACGCAGTATTTT; d_gene: .; abundance: .; v_gene: TRBV21-1; len: 18; j_gene: TRBJ2-3
CDR3aa: CASSFTAGTGVGEQYF; CDR3nt: TGTGCCAGTAGCTTTACCGCCGGGACAGGGGTTGGGGAGCAGTACTTC; d_gene: TRBD1; abundance: .; v_gene: TRBV19; len: 16; j_gene: TRBJ2-7
CDR3aa: CASERDRGLGEAFF; CDR3nt: TGTGCCAGCGAACGGGACAGGGGGCTGGGTGAAGCTTTCTTT; d_gene: TRBD1; abundance: .; v_gene: TRBV28; len: 14; j_gene: TRBJ1-1
CDR3aa: CASESGSTDTQYF; CDR3nt: TGCGCCAGCGAAAGCGGGAGCACAGATACGCAGTATTTT; d_gene: .; abundance: many; v_gene: TRBV4-1; len: 13; j_gene: TRBJ2-3
CDR3aa: CASSPLAGVNTDTQYF; CDR3nt: TGTGCCAGCAGCCCCCTAGCGGGAGTGAACACAGATACGCAGTATTTT; d_gene: TRBD2; abundance: .; v_gene: TRBV3-1/TRBV3-2; len: 16; j_gene: TRBJ2-3
CDR3aa: CASSEQVGTDTQYF; CDR3nt: TGTGCCAGCAGCGAACAGGTGGGCACAGATACGCAGTATTTT; d_gene: .; abundance: .; v_gene: TRBV7-2; len: 14; j_gene: TRBJ2-3
CDR3aa: CASSQRTGLGDTGELFF; CDR3nt: TGTGCCAGCAGCCAAAGGACAGGGCTCGGGGACACCGGGGAGCTGTTTTTT; d_gene: TRBD1; abundance: .; v_gene: TRBV14; len: 17; j_gene: TRBJ2-2
CDR3aa: CASSPGQRAIYGYTF; CDR3nt: TGTGCCAGCAGCCCAGGACAGCGAGCAATCTATGGCTACACCTTC; d_gene: .; abundance: once; v_gene: TRBV5-8; len: 15; j_gene: TRBJ1-2
CDR3aa: CASSQGDRGNTEAFF; CDR3nt: TGTGCCAGCAGCCAGGGGGACAGGGGCAACACTGAAGCTTTCTTT; d_gene: TRBD1; abundance: once; v_gene: TRBV3-1/TRBV3-2; len: 15; j_gene: TRBJ1-1
CDR3aa: CASSVGGSGQGGYTF; CDR3nt: TGTGCCAGCAGCGTAGGGGGCAGTGGACAGGGAGGCTACACCTTC; d_gene: TRBD1; abundance: .; v_gene: TRBV9; len: 15; j_gene: TRBJ1-2
CDR3aa: CASSGGQGRAEQFF; CDR3nt: TGTGCCAGCAGCGGGGGACAGGGGAGAGCTGAGCAGTTCTTC; d_gene: TRBD1; abundance: .; v_gene: TRBV9; len: 14; j_gene: TRBJ2-1
CDR3aa: CASSLELVIGELFF; CDR3nt: TGCGCCAGCAGCTTGGAACTAGTTATCGGGGAGCTGTTTTTT; d_gene: .; abundance: once; v_gene: TRBV5-1; len: 14; j_gene: TRBJ2-2
CDR3aa: CASSPDRDRGTEAFF; CDR3nt: TGTGCCAGCAGTCCGGACAGGGATAGAGGCACTGAAGCTTTCTTT; d_gene: TRBD1; abundance: .; v_gene: TRBV28; len: 15; j_gene: TRBJ1-1
CDR3aa: CASSPEASYEQYF; CDR3nt: TGTGCCAGCTCACCGGAGGCCAGCTACGAGCAGTACTTC; d_gene: .; abundance: .; v_gene: TRBV18; len: 13; j_gene: TRBJ2-7
CDR3aa: CASSADIYNEQFF; CDR3nt: TGTGCCAGCAGTGCGGACATCTACAATGAGCAGTTCTTC; d_gene: .; abundance: .; v_gene: TRBV28; len: 13; j_gene: TRBJ2-1
CDR3aa: CAWSVVAGGPYEQYF; CDR3nt: TGTGCCTGGAGTGTGGTTGCGGGAGGGCCCTACGAGCAGTACTTC; d_gene: TRBD2; abundance: .; v_gene: TRBV30; len: 15; j_gene: TRBJ2-7
CDR3aa: CASSRTSSYEQYF; CDR3nt: TGTGCCAGCAGCCGTACTAGCAGCTACGAGCAGTACTTC; d_gene: .; abundance: few; v_gene: TRBV7-8; len: 13; j_gene: TRBJ2-7
CDR3aa: CASSQYGGVSNQPQHF; CDR3nt: TGTGCCAGCAGCCAGTATGGGGGCGTTAGCAATCAGCCCCAGCATTTT; d_gene: .; abundance: .; v_gene: TRBV3-1/TRBV3-2; len: 16; j_gene: TRBJ1-5
CDR3aa: CASSRTGTGGYGYTF; CDR3nt: TGTGCCAGCAGCCGCACCGGGACAGGGGGGTATGGCTACACCTTC; d_gene: TRBD1; abundance: .; v_gene: TRBV5-8; len: 15; j_gene: TRBJ1-2
CDR3aa: CASSPIPGQANQPQHF; CDR3nt: TGTGCCAGCAGCCCCATCCCGGGACAGGCAAATCAGCCCCAGCATTTT; d_gene: TRBD1; abundance: .; v_gene: TRBV14; len: 16; j_gene: TRBJ1-5
CDR3aa: CASSDVTGFSKNIQYF; CDR3nt: TGCGCCAGCAGTGATGTGACAGGGTTTTCCAAAAACATTCAGTACTTC; d_gene: TRBD1; abundance: .; v_gene: TRBV10-2; len: 16; j_gene: TRBJ2-4
CDR3aa: CASSTRETQYF; CDR3nt: TGTGCCAGCAGTACCCGGGAGACCCAGTACTTC; d_gene: .; abundance: .; v_gene: TRBV25-1; len: 11; j_gene: TRBJ2-5
CDR3aa: CATSKRTGGNTGELFF; CDR3nt: TGTGCCACCAGCAAACGGACAGGGGGGAACACCGGGGAGCTGTTTTTT; d_gene: TRBD1; abundance: .; v_gene: TRBV15; len: 16; j_gene: TRBJ2-2
CDR3aa: CATAHRVTDTQYF; CDR3nt: TGTGCCACCGCACACAGGGTCACAGATACGCAGTATTTT; d_gene: .; abundance: .; v_gene: TRBV24-1; len: 13; j_gene: TRBJ2-3
CDR3aa: CASSFGGREDYGYTF; CDR3nt: TGTGCCAGCAGTTTTGGGGGCCGGGAAGACTATGGCTACACCTTC; d_gene: .; abundance: .; v_gene: TRBV28; len: 15; j_gene: TRBJ1-2
CDR3aa: CASSPGTRSETQYF; CDR3nt: TGTGCCAGCAGTCCCGGGACTAGATCAGAGACCCAGTACTTC; d_gene: TRBD2; abundance: .; v_gene: TRBV2; len: 14; j_gene: TRBJ2-5
CDR3aa: CAWSPQGLAGPYNEQFF; CDR3nt: TGTGCCTGGAGCCCGCAGGGACTAGCGGGACCCTACAATGAGCAGTTCTTC; d_gene: TRBD2; abundance: .; v_gene: TRBV30; len: 17; j_gene: TRBJ2-1
CDR3aa: CASSLQGSSGNTIYF; CDR3nt: TGTGCCAGCAGCCTACAAGGGAGCTCTGGAAACACCATATATTTT; d_gene: .; abundance: few; v_gene: TRBV14; len: 15; j_gene: TRBJ1-3
CDR3aa: CASSSGRGNYGYTF; CDR3nt: TGTGCCAGCAGTTCGGGCAGGGGAAACTATGGCTACACCTTC; d_gene: .; abundance: .; v_gene: TRBV28; len: 14; j_gene: TRBJ1-2